This TCR beta chain comes out of a study of T-cell reconstitution after alpha-beta-depleted transplantation in children. A remark on this clonotype: What it recognizes is unknown.

Study findings and constraints: Reportedly, alpha-beta T cells present about two months post-transplant originated from several hundred expanded clones of graft origin. T-cell counts and diversity at one year following transplant were attributed mainly to newly produced T cells.

Unique molecular identifiers featured in how the TCRbeta library was prepared. TCRdb itself ran the PCR reads through MiXCR, one entry per CDR3 protein. The table includes hundreds of thousands of distinct CDR3 sequences, roughly 17% detected once. There are 14 residues in the CDR3. V was pared by 8 bases and J by 0 bases, with 3 bases of the junction left unmatched. This specimen consisted of PBMCs, mostly from graft donor cells, obtained 360 days after TCRalphabeta/CD19-depleted stem cell transplant. This receptor was taken from a boy under two years old who had a stem cell transplant for Wiskott-Aldrich syndrome, so the T cells may come from the graft donor. The chain links TRBV12-3 or TRBV12-4 to TRBJ2-3; 9 bases line up with TRBD1. CDR3 residues: CASRDRDSTDTQYF. The DNA of the CDR3 is TGTGCCAGCCGGGACAGGGACAGCACAGATACGCAGTATTTT.